The present T cell receptor (beta chain) was sequenced within a study of cytomegalovirus exposure and HLA in healthy donors. PCR amplification relied on 60 Vbeta primers (plus 13 Jbeta primers). Only in-frame clones appear in the TCRdb table, and some are missing; sequencing was by immunoSEQ multiplex PCR. Altogether 150,000 to 200,000 clones are present, 9.5% being singletons, with the ten largest covering less than 1.5%. Material for sequencing was PBMCs. This TCR was sampled from a woman younger than 45 in good health and CMV-seropositive.

In DNA, the CDR3 is TGCGCCAGCAGCCAAGGGCCCCCCCGTACTGGAAACACCATATATTTT. This encodes CASSQGPPRTGNTIYF. V and J are TRBV4-1 and TRBJ1-3; unclear D gene. Germline V CDR1 and CDR2: MGHRA, YSYEKL. V was cut by 1 base and J by 2 bases, with 12 bases left in between. This CDR3 has 16 amino acids.